This entry concerns a single TCR beta chain. Its cognate antigen is unknown. These data belong to a study of graft-versus-host responses after intestinal transplantation. Study-level information: Every one of the recipients received anti-thymocyte globulin induction and afterwards took tacrolimus and steroids for roughly three years.

The CDR3 has 13 amino acids. Unmatched junction bases numbered 6, after V lost 7 bases and J lost 6 bases. Germline lookup yields CDR1 MNHNS and CDR2 SASEGT. The data were produced by immunoSEQ multiplex PCR, yet TCRdb's version contains in-frame clones alone and is incomplete. Found here are around 110,000 clones, about nine tenths of them singletons; the top ten hold about 0.18%. The gene calls are TRBV6-1 and TRBJ1-2, with 9 bases that match TRBD1. The sequence derives from a human donor who received an intestinal transplant. The sequences come from unstimulated CD4+ T cells sorted from spleen or lymph node cells, collected before intestinal transplant. The CDR3 sequence is CASNQQGANGYTF. As DNA, the CDR3 is TGTGCCAGCAACCAACAGGGGGCAAATGGCTACACCTTC.